This TCR beta chain originates from a study of cytomegalovirus exposure and HLA in healthy donors. Study-level information: In an early release, HLA-typed donors contributed tens of millions of unique TCR sequences. Genotyping showed roughly 83% of almost 400 donors falling in the Caucasian-associated ancestry cluster. The study, taken as a whole, reports: There were some V segments, including TRBV6-2 and TRBV6-3, excluded as indistinguishable.

This clone was detected a few times. Its specificity is unknown. In the PCR, 60 Vbeta and 13 Jbeta primers were used. Only in-frame clones appear in the TCRdb table, and some are missing; sequencing was by immunoSEQ multiplex PCR. Of roughly 150,000 clones listed, about three quarters are singletons. The CDR3 is 16 amino acids. Losses at the gene ends were 4 bases for V and 5 bases for J; bases not matched to a gene: 9. The germline V gene encodes CDR1 SGDLS and CDR2 YYNGEE. The V call is TRBV9, the J call TRBJ2-3; 11 nucleotides line up with TRBD2. The sequencing sample was made of PBMCs. The TCR comes from a male donor in good health and CMV-seronegative. The CDR3 loop is CASSRTLAGEKDTQYF. CDR3 nucleotide sequence: TGTGCCAGCAGCAGAACACTAGCGGGAGAGAAAGATACGCAGTATTTT.